Listed below are T cell receptor beta chains from one sample, sequenced in a study of T-cell reconstitution after alpha-beta-depleted transplantation in children. A single record per CDR3 protein comes from TCRdb applying MiXCR to the PCR reads. The sample contains about 290,000 distinct CDR3 sequences, 6% to 10% of which appear only once. The sample consisted of peripheral blood, taken 360 days after TCRalphabeta/CD19-depleted stem cell transplant. These receptors were taken from a female patient aged 2 to 10 who had a stem cell transplant for Fanconi anemia, so the T cells may come from the graft donor. Both conserved end residues are part of each CDR3. D genes are given only for firm matches. The listing skips clone size in some rows; elsewhere it reads once, few, many or a size class.

clone size | J gene | D gene | V gene | CDR3 DNA | CDR3 protein
few | TRBJ1-2 | TRBD1 | TRBV5-1 | TGCGCCAGCAGCTGGGACAGTTACTATGGCTACACCTTC | CASSWDSYYGYTF
NA | TRBJ2-7 | TRBD1 | TRBV11-2 | TGTGCCAGCAGCTTGGGCGGACAGGGCCCTTTAGTGTACTTC | CASSLGGQGPLVYF
once | TRBJ2-2 | TRBD1 | TRBV2 | TGTGCCAGCACTTTGGACAGGTTTAACACCGGGGAGCTGTTTTTT | CASTLDRFNTGELFF
many | TRBJ1-5 | NA | TRBV28 | TGTGCCAGCAGGCGTGGGTACAATCAGCCCCAGCATTTT | CASRRGYNQPQHF
many | TRBJ2-7 | TRBD1 | TRBV7-8 | TGTGCCAGCAGCTCCATCCGGGACAGGGGACAGTACTTC | CASSSIRDRGQYF
once | TRBJ2-2 | TRBD2 | TRBV29-1 | TGCAGCGGCCGTAGCGGGGGGAATACCGGGGAGCTGTTTTTT | CSGRSGGNTGELFF
few | TRBJ2-2 | NA | TRBV28 | TGTGCCAGCAGGATAGTAACGGTCACCGGGGAGCTGTTTTTT | CASRIVTVTGELFF
NA | TRBJ2-1 | NA | TRBV6-5 | TGTGCCAGCAGTCTCCATGGAGGTGAGCAGTTCTTC | CASSLHGGEQFF
many | TRBJ1-2 | NA | TRBV12-3/TRBV12-4 | TGTGCCAGCAGTCCAGGGGCTGGCTACACCTTC | CASSPGAGYTF
NA | TRBJ1-6 | TRBD1 | TRBV28 | TGTGCCAGCAGCTCCGGGACAGGGAAGGCAAAATCACCCCTCCACTTT | CASSSGTGKAKSPLHF
few | TRBJ1-5 | TRBD1 | TRBV10-2 | TGCGCCAGCAGCATAATGACAGGGGGTCAGCCCCAGCATTTT | CASSIMTGGQPQHF
many | TRBJ2-1 | NA | TRBV6-1 | TGTGCCAGCACCGAAGGGGACCGTACGAACAAAAGGTACAATGAGCAGTTCTTC | CASTEGDRTNKRYNEQFF
many | TRBJ1-2 | TRBD1 | TRBV3-1 | TGTGCCAGCAGCCAACCTACCCCGACAGGGTATGGCTACACCTTC | CASSQPTPTGYGYTF
NA | TRBJ2-1 | NA | TRBV6-2/TRBV6-3 | TGTGCCAGCACCCGACCAACTATGGGTCCATACAATGAGCAGTTCTTC | CASTRPTMGPYNEQFF
few | TRBJ1-4 | TRBD1 | TRBV30 | TGTGCCTGTCGCCGGGACAGCGTTAATGAAAAACTGTTTTTT | CACRRDSVNEKLFF
few | TRBJ1-1 | NA | TRBV4-1 | TGCGCCAGCAGCCCGGAGGGCCCCTTGGAAACTGAAGCTTTCTTT | CASSPEGPLETEAFF
NA | TRBJ2-3 | TRBD2 | TRBV7-3 | TGTGCCAGCAGCTTGGGTCCCAGACTAGCGGGAGCAGATACGCAGTATTTT | CASSLGPRLAGADTQYF
many | TRBJ2-4 | TRBD1 | TRBV6-1 | TGTGCCAGCAGTGAATGGGACAGCAAAAACATTCAGTACTTC | CASSEWDSKNIQYF
many | TRBJ2-3 | NA | TRBV5-5 | TGTGCCAGCAGCCTTGGTGAGAAGCGGTCGGGAGAGGTATATTTT | CASSLGEKRSGEVYF
many | TRBJ2-2 | NA | TRBV3-1 | TGTGCCAGCAGCCCCCCAAGTACCGGGGAGCTGTTTTTT | CASSPPSTGELFF
many | TRBJ2-3 | NA | TRBV5-1 | TGCGCCAGCAGCTTGTTTGTCAGCGGCACAGATACGCAGTATTTT | CASSLFVSGTDTQYF
NA | TRBJ1-1 | TRBD1 | TRBV30 | TGTGCCTGGAAGGGGGACAGGAACACTGAAGCTTTCTTT | CAWKGDRNTEAFF
many | TRBJ1-2 | TRBD1 | TRBV29-1 | TGCAGCGTCCGACAGGGGTATGGCTACACCTTC | CSVRQGYGYTF
many | TRBJ2-7 | TRBD2 | TRBV5-1 | TGCGCCAGCAGCCCGGGACTAGCGGGGGACTCCTCCTACGAGCAGTACTTC | CASSPGLAGDSSYEQYF
many | TRBJ2-7 | NA | TRBV5-1 | TGCGCCAGCAGCTTGGAGATAGTTAGGTCCTACGAGCAGTACTTC | CASSLEIVRSYEQYF
many | TRBJ1-5 | NA | TRBV29-1 | TGCAGCGTGGGGATCGGCAATCAGCCCCAGCATTTT | CSVGIGNQPQHF
many | TRBJ2-3 | NA | TRBV28 | TGTGCCAGCAGTACATCCAAGCCGGTGGGGGATACGCAGTATTTT | CASSTSKPVGDTQYF
NA | TRBJ2-2 | NA | TRBV24-1 | TGTGCCACCAGTGTTGGGGTACCCGGGGAGCTGTTTTTT | CATSVGVPGELFF
many | TRBJ2-1 | TRBD2 | TRBV4-2 | TGTGCCAGCAGCCCGGCATGGGCTAGCGGGAACAATGAGCAGTTCTTC | CASSPAWASGNNEQFF
many | TRBJ2-5 | NA | TRBV5-1 | TGCGCCAGCAGCCCGAACAAAGAGACCCAGTACTTC | CASSPNKETQYF
few | TRBJ1-2 | NA | TRBV9 | TGTGCCAGCAGCACAGCGACGAATTATGGCTACACCTTC | CASSTATNYGYTF
many | TRBJ2-5 | NA | TRBV9 | TGTGCCAGCAGTGTGGAAGAGACCCAGTACTTC | CASSVEETQYF
few | TRBJ2-1 | TRBD2 | TRBV6-2/TRBV6-3 | TGTGCCAGCAGTAAACCCCTCGAGGGACTACCCAATGAGCAGTTCTTC | CASSKPLEGLPNEQFF
many | TRBJ2-2 | NA | TRBV10-1 | TGCGCCAGCAGCTTCCTGGACGGCGGGGAGCTGTTTTTT | CASSFLDGGELFF
NA | TRBJ2-7 | TRBD2 | TRBV6-1 | TGTGCCAGCAGTGTGTGGCTAGCGGGAATTTACGAGCAGTACTTC | CASSVWLAGIYEQYF
many | TRBJ2-7 | NA | TRBV28 | TGTGCCAGCAGTTCCTTACCCCCGACTAGCTACGAGCAGTACTTC | CASSSLPPTSYEQYF
many | TRBJ2-7 | NA | TRBV20-1 | TGCAGTGCTGGACGGTTGGGGTACGAGCAGTACTTC | CSAGRLGYEQYF
NA | TRBJ1-1 | NA | TRBV7-2 | TGTGCCAGCAGCACCCCGGGACGGATGAACACTGAAGCTTTCTTT | CASSTPGRMNTEAFF
NA | TRBJ1-1 | TRBD1 | TRBV7-3 | TGTGCCAGCAGCTCAACAGGGGATAAGTTCACTGAAGCTTTCTTT | CASSSTGDKFTEAFF
many | TRBJ2-1 | NA | TRBV5-1 | TGCGCCAGCAGCTTACGGATAGGTGGTAGTGAGCAGTTCTTC | CASSLRIGGSEQFF
many | TRBJ2-5 | NA | TRBV7-2 | TGTGCCAGCAGCCCGTGGGGGGTCCAAATGGAGACCCAGTACTTC | CASSPWGVQMETQYF
few | TRBJ2-7 | TRBD2 | TRBV20-1 | TGCAGTGCCACCGCTACTAGCGGGGCGTTTTACGAGCAGTACTTC | CSATATSGAFYEQYF
few | TRBJ1-2 | NA | TRBV28 | TGTGCCAGCAGCCCGGGACCGGGGTTCTATGGCTACACCTTC | CASSPGPGFYGYTF
many | TRBJ2-7 | TRBD1 | TRBV29-1 | TGCAGCGTGAGACAGGGGACAACCTACGAGCAGTACTTC | CSVRQGTTYEQYF
many | TRBJ1-1 | NA | TRBV29-1 | TGCAGCGTTGACGACGGTACCGATGAAGCTTTCTTT | CSVDDGTDEAFF
many | TRBJ1-2 | TRBD1 | TRBV27 | TGTGCCAGCAGTCCGACGGGACAGGGGTTTAGGGGCTACACCTTC | CASSPTGQGFRGYTF
many | TRBJ1-1 | NA | TRBV10-3 | TGTGCCATCAGGGAGGGGAGTATGAACACTGAAGCTTTCTTT | CAIREGSMNTEAFF
NA | TRBJ2-2 | NA | TRBV12-3/TRBV12-4 | TGTGCCAGCACAGGGGGGATAACCGGGGAGCTGTTTTTT | CASTGGITGELFF
few | TRBJ2-7 | NA | TRBV25-1 | TGTGCCAGCGGTCGGGGGGCGGTCGGGTCCTACGAGCAGTACTTC | CASGRGAVGSYEQYF
many | TRBJ2-5 | NA | TRBV12-3/TRBV12-4 | TGTGCCAGCAGTTTAGCGCGAAAGACCCAGTACTTC | CASSLARKTQYF